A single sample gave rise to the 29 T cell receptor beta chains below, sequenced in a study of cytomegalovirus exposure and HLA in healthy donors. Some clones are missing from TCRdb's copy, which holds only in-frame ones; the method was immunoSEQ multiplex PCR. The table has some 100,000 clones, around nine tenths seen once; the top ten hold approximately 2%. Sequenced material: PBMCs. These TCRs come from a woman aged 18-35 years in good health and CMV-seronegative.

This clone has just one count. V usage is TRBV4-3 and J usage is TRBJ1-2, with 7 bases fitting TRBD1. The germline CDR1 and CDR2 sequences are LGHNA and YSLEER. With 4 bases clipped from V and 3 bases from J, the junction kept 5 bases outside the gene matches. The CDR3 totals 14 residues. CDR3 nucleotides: TGCGCCAGCAGCCCCGGGACAGATCACTATGGCTACACCTTC. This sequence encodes CASSPGTDHYGYTF.

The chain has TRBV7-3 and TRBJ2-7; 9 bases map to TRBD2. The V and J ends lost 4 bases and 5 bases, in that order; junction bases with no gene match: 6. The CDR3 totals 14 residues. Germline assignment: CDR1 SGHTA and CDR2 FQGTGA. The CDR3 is CASSSGTSLHEQYF. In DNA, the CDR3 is TGTGCCAGCAGCTCCGGGACTAGCCTTCACGAGCAGTACTTC. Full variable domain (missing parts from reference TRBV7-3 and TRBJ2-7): GAGVSQTPSNKVTEKGKYVELRCDPISGHTALYWYRQSLGQGPEFLIYFQGTGAADDSGLPNDRFFAVRPEGSVSTLKIQRTERGDSAVYLCASSSGTSLHEQYFGPGTRLTVT.

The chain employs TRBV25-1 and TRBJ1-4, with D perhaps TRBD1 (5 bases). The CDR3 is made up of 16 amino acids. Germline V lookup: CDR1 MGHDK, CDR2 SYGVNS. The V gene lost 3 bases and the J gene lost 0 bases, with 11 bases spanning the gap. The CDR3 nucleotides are TGTGCCAGCAGTGAGGGGGGACTTTCAACTAATGAAAAACTGTTTTTT. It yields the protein CASSEGGLSTNEKLFF. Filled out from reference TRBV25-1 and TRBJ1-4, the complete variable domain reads EADIYQTPRYLVIGTGKKITLECSQTMGHDKMYWYQQDPGMELHLIHYSYGVNSTEKGDLSSESTVSRIRTEHFPLTLESARPSHTSQYLCASSEGGLSTNEKLFFGSGTQLSVL.

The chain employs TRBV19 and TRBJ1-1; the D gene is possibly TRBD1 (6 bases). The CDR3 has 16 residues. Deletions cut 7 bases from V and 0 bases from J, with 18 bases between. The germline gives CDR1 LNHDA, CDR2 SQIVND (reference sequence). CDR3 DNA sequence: TGTGCCAGTATAATACCGGCAGGGGCCCTGAACACTGAAGCTTTCTTT. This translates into CASIIPAGALNTEAFF.

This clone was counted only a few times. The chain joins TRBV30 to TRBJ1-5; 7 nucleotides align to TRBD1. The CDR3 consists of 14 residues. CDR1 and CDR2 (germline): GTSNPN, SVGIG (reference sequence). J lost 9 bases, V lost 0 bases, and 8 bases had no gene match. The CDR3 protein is CAWSVQGQIRPQHF. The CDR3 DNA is TGTGCCTGGAGTGTACAGGGACAGATCAGGCCCCAGCATTTT.

The CDR3 loop is CSVTEVGYGYTF. The CDR3 coding sequence is TGCAGCGTTACGGAGGTTGGCTATGGCTACACCTTC. The chain recombines TRBV29-1 with TRBJ1-2; the D is unclear. V shed 5 bases and J shed 4 bases, with 11 bases lying between them. Germline assignment: CDR1 SQVTM and CDR2 ANQGSEA. This CDR3 contains 12 residues.

The chain's CDR3 is CASSYSRQGGQPQHF. The CDR3 DNA follows: TGTGCCAGCAGTTACTCGAGACAGGGTGGTCAGCCCCAGCATTTT. The rearrangement joins TRBV6-5 to TRBJ1-5, with TRBD1 matching over 7 bases. J lost 6 bases, V lost 0 bases, and 5 bases had no gene match. The CDR3 totals 15 residues. Germline V lookup: CDR1 MNHEY, CDR2 SVGAGI.

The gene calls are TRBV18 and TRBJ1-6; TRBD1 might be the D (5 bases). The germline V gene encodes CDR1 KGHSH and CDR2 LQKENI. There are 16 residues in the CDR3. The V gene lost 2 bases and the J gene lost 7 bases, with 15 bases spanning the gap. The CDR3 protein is CASSPVGGDGNSPLHF. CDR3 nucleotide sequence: TGTGCCAGCTCACCAGTCGGAGGGGATGGGAATTCACCCCTCCACTTT.

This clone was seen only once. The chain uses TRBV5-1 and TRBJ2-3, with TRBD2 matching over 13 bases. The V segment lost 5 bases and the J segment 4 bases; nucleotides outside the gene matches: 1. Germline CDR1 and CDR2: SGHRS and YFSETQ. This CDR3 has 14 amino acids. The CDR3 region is CASRLAGGPDTQYF. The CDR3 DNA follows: TGCGCCAGCAGACTAGCGGGAGGGCCAGATACGCAGTATTTT.

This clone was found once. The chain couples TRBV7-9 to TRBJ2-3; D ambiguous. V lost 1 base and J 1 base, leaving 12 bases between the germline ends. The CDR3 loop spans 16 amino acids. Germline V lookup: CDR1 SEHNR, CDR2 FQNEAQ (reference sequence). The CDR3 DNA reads TGTGCCAGCAGCTTAGGTCCGGCGGCCCGCACAGATACGCAGTATTTT. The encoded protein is CASSLGPAARTDTQYF.

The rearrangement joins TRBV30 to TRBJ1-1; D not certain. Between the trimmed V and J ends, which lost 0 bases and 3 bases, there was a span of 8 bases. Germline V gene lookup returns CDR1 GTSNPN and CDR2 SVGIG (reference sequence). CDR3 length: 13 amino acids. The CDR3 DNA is TGTGCCTGGAGTGTAACTAGGGACACTGAAGCTTTCTTT. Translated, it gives CAWSVTRDTEAFF.

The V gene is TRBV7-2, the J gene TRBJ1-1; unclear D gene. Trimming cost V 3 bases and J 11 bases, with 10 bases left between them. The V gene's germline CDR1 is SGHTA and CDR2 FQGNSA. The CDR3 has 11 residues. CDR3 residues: CASSFGGRAFF. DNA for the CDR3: TGTGCCAGCAGCTTTGGAGGACGGGCTTTCTTT.

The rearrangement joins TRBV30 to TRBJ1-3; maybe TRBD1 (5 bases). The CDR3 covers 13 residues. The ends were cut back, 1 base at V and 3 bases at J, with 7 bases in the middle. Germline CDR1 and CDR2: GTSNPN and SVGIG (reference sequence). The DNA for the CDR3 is TGTGCCTGGAGTGGGCAGGGTGGAAACACCATATATTTT. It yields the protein CAWSGQGGNTIYF.

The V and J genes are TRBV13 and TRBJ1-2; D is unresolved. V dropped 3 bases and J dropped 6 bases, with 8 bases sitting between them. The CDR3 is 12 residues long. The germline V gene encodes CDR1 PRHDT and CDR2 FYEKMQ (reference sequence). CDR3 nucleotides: TGTGCCAGCAGCTTGGGCGTCGATGGCTACACCTTC. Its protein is CASSLGVDGYTF.

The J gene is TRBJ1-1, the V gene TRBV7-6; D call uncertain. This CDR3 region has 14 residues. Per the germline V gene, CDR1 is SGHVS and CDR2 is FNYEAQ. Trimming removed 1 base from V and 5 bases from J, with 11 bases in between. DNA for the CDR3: TGTGCCAGCAGCTTAGAGGCGGGCCGGACTGAAGCTTTCTTT. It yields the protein CASSLEAGRTEAFF.

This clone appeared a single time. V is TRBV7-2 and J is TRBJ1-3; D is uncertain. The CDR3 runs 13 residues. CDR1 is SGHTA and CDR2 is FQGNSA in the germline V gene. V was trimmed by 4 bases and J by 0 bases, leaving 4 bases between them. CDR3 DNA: TGTGCCAGCAGCTCTAGCTCTGGAAACACCATATATTTT. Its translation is CASSSSSGNTIYF.

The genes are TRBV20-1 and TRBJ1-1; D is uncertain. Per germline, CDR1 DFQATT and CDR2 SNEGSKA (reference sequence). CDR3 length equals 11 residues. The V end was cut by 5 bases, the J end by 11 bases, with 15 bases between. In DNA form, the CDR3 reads TGCAGTGCTGAGTTGAGGGCGTCGGCTTTCTTT. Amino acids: CSAELRASAFF.

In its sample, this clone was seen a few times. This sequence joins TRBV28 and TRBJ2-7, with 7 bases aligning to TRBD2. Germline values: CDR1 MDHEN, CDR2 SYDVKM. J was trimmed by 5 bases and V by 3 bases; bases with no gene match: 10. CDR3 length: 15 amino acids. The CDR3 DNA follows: TGTGCCAGCAGTTTCATCCGGGGGGTAGCGGACGAGCAGTACTTC. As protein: CASSFIRGVADEQYF.

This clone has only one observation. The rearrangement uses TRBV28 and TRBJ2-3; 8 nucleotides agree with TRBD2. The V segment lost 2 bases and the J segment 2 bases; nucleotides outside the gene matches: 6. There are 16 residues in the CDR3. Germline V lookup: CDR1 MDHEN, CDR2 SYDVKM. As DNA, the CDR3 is TGTGCCAGCAGTTTAATAGCGGGGAGATACACAGATACGCAGTATTTT. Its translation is CASSLIAGRYTDTQYF.

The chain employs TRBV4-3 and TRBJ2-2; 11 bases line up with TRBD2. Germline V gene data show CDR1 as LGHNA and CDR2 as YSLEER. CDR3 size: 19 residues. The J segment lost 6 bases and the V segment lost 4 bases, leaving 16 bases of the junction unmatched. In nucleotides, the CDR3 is TGCGCCAGCAGCCCGCCGGTGGTTAGCGGGAGGGCCCGGTCCGGGGAGCTGTTTTTT. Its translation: CASSPPVVSGRARSGELFF.

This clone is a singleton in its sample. The CDR3 region is CTDGGGTNEKLFF. DNA for the CDR3: TGCACCGATGGGGGGGGAACTAATGAAAAACTGTTTTTT. This sequence joins TRBV29-1 and TRBJ1-4; maybe TRBD1 (5 bases). The CDR3 is made up of 13 amino acids. Germline V gives CDR1 SQVTM, CDR2 ANQGSEA.

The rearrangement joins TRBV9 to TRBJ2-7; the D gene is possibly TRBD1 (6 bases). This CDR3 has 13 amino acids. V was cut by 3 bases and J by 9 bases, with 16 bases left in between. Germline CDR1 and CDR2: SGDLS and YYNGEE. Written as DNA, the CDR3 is TGTGCCAGCAGCGCGGGAAATCAGGGGTGGCAGTACTTC. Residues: CASSAGNQGWQYF.

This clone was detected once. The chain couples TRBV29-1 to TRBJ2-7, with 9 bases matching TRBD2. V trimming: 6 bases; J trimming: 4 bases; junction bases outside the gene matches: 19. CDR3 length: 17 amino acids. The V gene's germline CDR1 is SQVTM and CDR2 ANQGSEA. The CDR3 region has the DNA TGCAGCGTCACGGGACTAGCCTTACCCCGGGGAGAATACGAGCAGTACTTC. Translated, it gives CSVTGLALPRGEYEQYF.

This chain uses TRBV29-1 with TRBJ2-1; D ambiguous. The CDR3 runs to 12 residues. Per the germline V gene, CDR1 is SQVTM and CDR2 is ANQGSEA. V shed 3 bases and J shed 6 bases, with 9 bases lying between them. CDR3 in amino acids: CSVDPASNEQFF. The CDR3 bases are TGCAGCGTTGACCCGGCTAGCAATGAGCAGTTCTTC.

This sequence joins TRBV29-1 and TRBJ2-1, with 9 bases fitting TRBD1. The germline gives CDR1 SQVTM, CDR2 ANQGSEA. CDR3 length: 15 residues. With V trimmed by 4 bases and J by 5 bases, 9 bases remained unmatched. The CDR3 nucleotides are TGCAGCGTTGCATCCGGGACAGGGACTAACAATGAGCAGTTCTTC. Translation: CSVASGTGTNNEQFF.

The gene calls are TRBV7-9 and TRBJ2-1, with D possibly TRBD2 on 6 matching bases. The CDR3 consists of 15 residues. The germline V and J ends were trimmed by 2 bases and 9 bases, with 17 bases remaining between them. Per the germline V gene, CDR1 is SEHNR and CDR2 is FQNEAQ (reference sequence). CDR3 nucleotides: TGTGCCAGCAGCTTATTAGCGGCGTCTTTCGGTGAGCAGTTCTTC. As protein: CASSLLAASFGEQFF.

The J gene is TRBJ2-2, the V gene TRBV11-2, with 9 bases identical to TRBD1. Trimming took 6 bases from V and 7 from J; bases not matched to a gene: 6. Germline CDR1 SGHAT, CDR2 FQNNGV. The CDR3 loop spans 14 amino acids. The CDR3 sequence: CASRQQGAGGELFF. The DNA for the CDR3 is TGTGCCAGCAGACAACAGGGGGCTGGCGGGGAGCTGTTTTTT.

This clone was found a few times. CDR3 sequence (DNA): TGTGCCAGCAGCTTATCAGTCTATGGCTACACCTTC. Its translation: CASSLSVYGYTF. The V and J genes are TRBV7-9 and TRBJ1-2; D unresolved. This CDR3 contains 12 residues. Germline CDR1 is SEHNR and CDR2 is FQNEAQ (reference sequence). V lost 2 bases to trimming and J lost 4 bases, with 5 bases between them.

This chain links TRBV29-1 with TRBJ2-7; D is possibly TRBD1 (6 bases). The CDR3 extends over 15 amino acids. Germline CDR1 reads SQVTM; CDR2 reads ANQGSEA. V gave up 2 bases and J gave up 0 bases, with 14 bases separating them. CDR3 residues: CSVETHRESSYEQYF. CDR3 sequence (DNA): TGCAGCGTTGAAACGCACAGGGAGAGCTCCTACGAGCAGTACTTC.